Listed below are T cell receptor beta chains from one sample, sequenced in a study of T cell responses to AZD1222 COVID-19 vaccine. Data came from immunoSEQ multiplex PCR; TCRdb stores just in-frame clones and leaves some out. The sample consists of 150,000 to 180,000 clones, about 87% of them appearing once. This material consisted of peripheral blood, taken 28 days after the second AZD1222 dose. Receptor source: an adult who received the AZD1222 COVID-19 vaccine. The CDR3 runs from the conserved cysteine through the conserved F or W. The order of the fields is V gene, CDR3 length, clone size, D gene, J gene, CDR3 DNA, CDR3 protein. A D gene is named only where the DNA matches it firmly. A clone size is listed for some rows: how often the clone was seen (once, few, many), or a class if it is expanded.

>TRBV19|12|-|-|TRBJ2-7
TGTGCCAGTAGCCCTCGAGGGTACGAGCAGTACTTC
CASSPRGYEQYF
>TRBV6-2/TRBV6-3|14|-|TRBD1|TRBJ2-5
TGTGCCAGCAGTTACAACAGGGGCCAAGAGACCCAGTACTTC
CASSYNRGQETQYF
>TRBV7-3|15|-|-|TRBJ2-1
TGTGCCAGCAGCAGAGCACTACAGGGATTCAATGAGCAGTTCTTC
CASSRALQGFNEQFF
>TRBV4-3|13|-|-|TRBJ2-2
TGCGCCAGCGGGTGGACGGAGACCGGGGAGCTGTTTTTT
CASGWTETGELFF
>TRBV3-1/TRBV3-2|15|few|TRBD1|TRBJ1-6
TGTGCCAGCAGCCCTTGGACAGGAGGAGGGTCACCCCTCCACTTT
CASSPWTGGGSPLHF
>TRBV7-2|17|-|TRBD2|TRBJ2-1
TGTGCCAGCAGCTTAAGGCTAGCGGTTACCTTCTACAATGAGCAGTTCTTC
CASSLRLAVTFYNEQFF
>TRBV19|13|-|-|TRBJ1-1
TGTGCCAGTAGTATTAACGCGAACACTGAAGCTTTCTTT
CASSINANTEAFF
>TRBV19|13|-|-|TRBJ1-3
TGTGCCAGTAGTTGGGACATTGGAAACACCATATATTTT
CASSWDIGNTIYF
>TRBV6-1|15|medium-sized|TRBD1|TRBJ1-1
TGTGCCAGCAGTGAATACGGGACAGGGGGAACTGAAGCTTTCTTT
CASSEYGTGGTEAFF
>TRBV6-5|14|-|TRBD1|TRBJ2-1
TGTGCCAGCATACAGACAGGGTGGACGAATGAGCAGTTCTTC
CASIQTGWTNEQFF
>TRBV4-2|14|-|-|TRBJ1-3
TGTGCCAGCAGCCAAGAAAGTTCTGGAAACACCATATATTTT
CASSQESSGNTIYF
>TRBV29-1|12|-|TRBD2|TRBJ2-7
TGCAGCGTTATTAGCGGGACCTACGAGCAGTACTTC
CSVISGTYEQYF
>TRBV6-2/TRBV6-3|15|-|-|TRBJ2-7
TGTGCCAGCAGTTATAACGGGGTAAGCTCCTACGAGCAGTACTTC
CASSYNGVSSYEQYF
>TRBV27|16|-|TRBD2|TRBJ2-7
TGTGCCAGCAGTTTATTTGCGGGAGGACTCGCCTACGAGCAGTACTTC
CASSLFAGGLAYEQYF
>TRBV28|15|-|TRBD1|TRBJ2-3
TGTGCCAGCAGTAGGACAGGGATCAACGCAGATACGCAGTATTTT
CASSRTGINADTQYF
>TRBV2|15|-|-|TRBJ2-7
TGTGCCAGCGGGACCCCAAGTGAGGGGGTGGGAGAGCAGTACTTC
CASGTPSEGVGEQYF
>TRBV28|18|once|-|TRBJ2-3
TGTGCCAGCAGTTTCCACCTAGGATCGGGACGGAACACAGATACGCAGTATTTT
CASSFHLGSGRNTDTQYF
>TRBV5-1|16|-|TRBD1|TRBJ1-2
TGCGCCAGCAGCTTGGCCCCGAGACAGGGTATTCATGGCTACACCTTC
CASSLAPRQGIHGYTF
>TRBV14|15|-|-|TRBJ1-1
TGTGCCAGCAGCCAAGTAGCACAGTTGAACACTGAAGCTTTCTTT
CASSQVAQLNTEAFF
>TRBV6-4|13|-|-|TRBJ2-3
TGTGCCAGCAGTTTCTCGACTCTAGATACGCAGTATTTT
CASSFSTLDTQYF